This T cell receptor (beta chain) comes out of a study of early T cells in non-severe SARS-CoV-2 infection. Study background: The sequenced material was bulk RNA from unsorted whole blood, and its chains were unpaired.

The CDR3 has 15 residues. Germline V gene lookup returns CDR1 LGHDT and CDR2 YNNKEL (reference sequence). Trimming at V came to 1 base and at J to 7 bases, leaving 4 bases not matched to a gene. In this sample, this clonotype turned up many times. Molecules of cDNA were individually given unique molecular identifiers that were attached to them. TCRdb analysed the 5' RACE reads with MiXCR anew, one entry per CDR3 protein. The sample carries under 100,000 distinct CDR3 sequences, 9.5% to 12% recorded once. The genes are TRBV3-1 and TRBJ2-1; 10 bases map to TRBD2. The source is an adult who was a healthcare worker with PCR-confirmed SARS-CoV-2 infection or an uninfected control (not recorded which). Sequenced material: whole blood. CDR3 sequence reads: CASSQVSGGYNEQFF. The CDR3 DNA follows: TGTGCCAGCAGCCAAGTTAGCGGGGGGTATAATGAGCAGTTCTTC.